Only a few counts were recorded for the clone carrying this T cell receptor (beta chain). Its target is unknown. A deep-level run was used for the assay. Per the original methods: Filtering differed, since immunoSEQ gave only junction sequences and no quality scores. The assay was immunoSEQ multiplex PCR, and TCRdb's table has in-frame clones only and misses some. For V, J and clone size, that table is used; D and trimming come from the DNA. The profile shows 450,000 or so clones, approximately 71% of them singletons. This record belongs to a study of shared clonotypes between healthy human individuals. The germline CDR1 and CDR2 sequences are LNHDA and SQIVND (reference sequence). V was pared by 3 bases and J by 8 bases, with 11 bases between. This CDR3 spans 13 amino acids. Study-level results: Clonotype sharing across donors was expected to vary with sequencing depth.

This clonotype originated in a woman aged 40-49 years in good health. Some clones in this sample may be carry-over from other donors' samples. The chain combines TRBV19 with TRBJ2-1, with D unresolved. The sample taken for sequencing was PBMCs. The CDR3 DNA is TGTGCCAGTAGTATTACAGCAGGCTATGAGCAGTTCTTC. Amino acids: CASSITAGYEQFF.